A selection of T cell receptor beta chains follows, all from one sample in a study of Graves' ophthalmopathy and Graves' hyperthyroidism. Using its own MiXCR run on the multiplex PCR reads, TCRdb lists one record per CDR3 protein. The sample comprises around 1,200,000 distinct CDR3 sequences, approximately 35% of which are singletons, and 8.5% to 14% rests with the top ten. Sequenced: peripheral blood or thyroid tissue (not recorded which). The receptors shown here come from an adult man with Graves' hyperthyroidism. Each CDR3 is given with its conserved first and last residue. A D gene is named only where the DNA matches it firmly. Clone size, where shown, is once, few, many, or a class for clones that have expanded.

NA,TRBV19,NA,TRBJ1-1,CASREAYMNTEAFF,TGTGCCAGTAGGGAGGCGTACATGAACACTGAAGCTTTCTTT
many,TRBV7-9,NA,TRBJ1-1,CASSLVRILNTEAFF,TGTGCCAGCAGCTTAGTGCGGATCCTGAACACTGAAGCTTTCTTT
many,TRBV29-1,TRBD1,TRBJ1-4,CSVLVRGPNEKLFF,TGCAGCGTCCTTGTCAGGGGGCCTAATGAAAAACTGTTTTTT
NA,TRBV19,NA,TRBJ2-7,CASTERTAYEQYF,TGTGCCAGTACCGAGCGGACCGCCTACGAGCAGTACTTC
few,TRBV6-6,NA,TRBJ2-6,CASRGNGPGANVLTF,TGTGCCAGCAGAGGGAATGGACCGGGGGCCAACGTCCTGACTTTC
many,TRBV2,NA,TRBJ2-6,CASSGYSISGANVLTF,TGTGCCAGCAGTGGCTACTCAATCTCTGGGGCCAACGTCCTGACTTTC
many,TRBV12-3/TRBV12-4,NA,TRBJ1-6,CASRGTADSPLHF,TGTGCCAGCAGGGGGACGGCAGATTCACCCCTCCACTTT
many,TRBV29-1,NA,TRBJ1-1,CSVVLWYGGSAEAFF,TGCAGCGTTGTATTATGGTATGGCGGGTCGGCTGAAGCTTTCTTT
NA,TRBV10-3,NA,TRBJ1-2,CAIRNQRDNVGGYTF,TGTGCCATCAGGAACCAGCGGGACAACGTAGGAGGCTACACCTTC
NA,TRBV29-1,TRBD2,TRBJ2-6,CSVDGGAGALSGANVLTF,TGCAGCGTTGACGGGGGGGCAGGGGCGCTCTCTGGGGCCAACGTCCTGACTTTC
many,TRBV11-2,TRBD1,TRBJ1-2,CASSLEDRGNYGYTF,TGTGCCAGCAGCTTAGAGGACAGGGGGAACTATGGCTACACCTTC
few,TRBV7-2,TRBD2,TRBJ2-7,CASSLWFSGSYEQYF,TGTGCCAGCAGCTTATGGTTTAGCGGGAGTTACGAGCAGTACTTC
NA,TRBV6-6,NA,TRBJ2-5,CASSYGAAQYF,TGTGCCAGCAGTTACGGGGCCGCCCAGTACTTC
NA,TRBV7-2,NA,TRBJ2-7,CASRYYPHEQYF,TGTGCCAGCAGATATTATCCTCACGAGCAGTACTTC
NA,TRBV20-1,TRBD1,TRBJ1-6,CSALPGQGQSPLHF,TGCAGTGCCTTACCGGGACAGGGCCAATCACCCCTCCACTTT
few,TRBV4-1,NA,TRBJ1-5,CASSQDRDILWSQHF,TGCGCCAGCAGCCAAGATCGGGACATTTTGTGGTCCCAGCATTTT
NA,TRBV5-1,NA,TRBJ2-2,CASGPLGLTGELFF,TGCGCCAGCGGCCCCTTGGGGTTAACCGGGGAGCTGTTTTTT
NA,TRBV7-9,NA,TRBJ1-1,CAVAGLLNTEAFF,TGTGCCGTAGCAGGGTTATTGAACACTGAAGCTTTCTTT
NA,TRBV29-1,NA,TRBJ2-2,CSVVWNTGELSW,TGCAGCGTTGTTTGGAACACCGGGGAGCTGTCTTGG
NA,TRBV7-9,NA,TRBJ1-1,CASSPRISGAFF,TGTGCCAGCAGCCCACGCATATCAGGAGCTTTCTTT
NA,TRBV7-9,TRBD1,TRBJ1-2,CASRGHRGHGYTF,TGTGCCAGCAGGGGCCACAGGGGTCATGGCTACACCTTC
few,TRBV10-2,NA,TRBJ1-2,CASSEPDSLLDRSYGYTF,TGCGCCAGCAGTGAGCCGGACAGTCTTCTAGACAGGAGCTATGGCTACACCTTC
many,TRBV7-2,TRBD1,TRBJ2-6,CASSPRVRDSLSGANVLTF,TGTGCCAGCAGCCCCCGCGTAAGGGACAGTCTCTCTGGGGCCAACGTCCTGACTTTC
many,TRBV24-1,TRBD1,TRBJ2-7,CATSDSPGTGRSSALYEQYF,TGTGCCACCAGTGATTCCCCAGGGACAGGGCGCTCCTCCGCACTTTACGAGCAGTACTTC
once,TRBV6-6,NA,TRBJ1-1,CASSFGELRAFF,TGTGCCAGCAGTTTTGGGGAGCTGAGGGCTTTCTTT
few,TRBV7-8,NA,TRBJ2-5,CASSLGRSQGTQYF,TGTGCCAGCAGCTTAGGGCGGTCCCAGGGGACCCAGTACTTC
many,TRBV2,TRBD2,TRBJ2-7,CATAGGLAGASLYEQYF,TGTGCCACCGCCGGAGGGCTAGCGGGAGCCTCCCTCTACGAGCAGTACTTC
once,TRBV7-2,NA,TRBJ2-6,CASSPTGRSGANVLTF,TGTGCCAGCAGCCCAACAGGGCGCTCTGGGGCCAACGTCCTGACTTTC
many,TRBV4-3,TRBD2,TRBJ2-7,CASSQASSGAYEQYF,TGCGCCAGCAGCCAAGCGTCTAGCGGGGCCTACGAGCAGTACTTC
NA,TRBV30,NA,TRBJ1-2,CAWTPGLGNYGYTF,TGTGCCTGGACCCCGGGACTCGGAAACTATGGCTACACCTTC
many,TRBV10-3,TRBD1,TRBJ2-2,CAIRDDRVAGELFF,TGTGCCATCAGGGATGACAGGGTGGCCGGGGAGCTGTTTTTT
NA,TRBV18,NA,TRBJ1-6,CASSPGSVANSPLHF,TGTGCCAGCTCACCTGGTAGCGTTGCTAATTCACCCCTCCACTTT
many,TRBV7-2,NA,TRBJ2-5,CASSPPSGETQYF,TGTGCCAGCAGCCCTCCGTCGGGGGAGACCCAGTACTTC
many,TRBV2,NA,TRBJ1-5,CASKRDTNQPQHF,TGTGCCAGCAAGCGGGACACGAATCAGCCCCAGCATTTT
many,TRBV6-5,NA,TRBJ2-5,CATGERVQETQYF,TGTGCCACCGGGGAACGGGTCCAAGAGACCCAGTACTTC
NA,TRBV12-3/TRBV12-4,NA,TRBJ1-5,CASSLFNSNQPQHF,TGTGCCAGCAGTTTGTTTAACAGCAATCAGCCCCAGCATTTT
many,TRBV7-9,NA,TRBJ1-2,CASSPRGGDYGYTF,TGCGCCAGCAGCCCGAGGGGGGGAGATTATGGCTACACCTTC
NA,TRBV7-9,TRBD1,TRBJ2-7,CASSPQGADEQYF,TGTGCCAGCTCACCACAGGGGGCCGACGAGCAGTACTTC
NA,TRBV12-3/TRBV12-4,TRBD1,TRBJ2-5,CASSNVGRGQEIQETQYF,TGTGCCAGCAGTAATGTGGGCAGGGGACAGGAGATTCAAGAGACCCAGTACTTC
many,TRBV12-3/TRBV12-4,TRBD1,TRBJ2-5,CASSPVWRQGVRETQYF,TGTGCCAGCAGTCCCGTCTGGAGGCAGGGGGTGAGAGAGACCCAGTACTTC
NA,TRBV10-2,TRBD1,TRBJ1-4,CASSEPDRGNEKLFF,TGCGCCAGCAGTGAGCCGGACAGGGGTAATGAAAAACTGTTTTTT
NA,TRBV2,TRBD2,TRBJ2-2,CASSATSGTHTGELFF,TGTGCCAGCAGTGCGACTAGCGGAACCCACACCGGGGAGCTGTTTTTT
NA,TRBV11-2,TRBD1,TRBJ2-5,CASSSQGRDRIETQYF,TGTGCCAGCAGCTCCCAGGGCCGGGACAGGATCGAGACCCAGTACTTC
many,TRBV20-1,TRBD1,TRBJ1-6,CSAKILRTGVSNSPLHF,TGCAGTGCTAAGATACTTAGGACAGGGGTGTCTAATTCACCCCTCCACTTT
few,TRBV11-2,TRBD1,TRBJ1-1,CASSSGQGGGDTEAFF,TGTGCCAGCAGCTCGGGACAGGGGGGGGGTGATACTGAAGCTTTCTTT
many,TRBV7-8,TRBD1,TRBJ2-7,CASSWDRGLNEQYF,TGTGCCAGCAGCTGGGACAGGGGTTTGAACGAGCAGTACTTC
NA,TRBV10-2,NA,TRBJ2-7,CASSESRGLVAQPQQYF,TGCGCCAGCAGTGAGTCGCGGGGATTAGTGGCTCAGCCCCAGCAGTACTTC
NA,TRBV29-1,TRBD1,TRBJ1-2,CSVEETGGNYGYTF,TGCAGCGTTGAAGAGACAGGGGGCAACTATGGCTACACCTTC
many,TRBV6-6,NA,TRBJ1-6,CASSPPGQNSPLHF,TGTGCCAGCAGCCCTCCGGGTCAAAATTCACCCCTCCACTTT
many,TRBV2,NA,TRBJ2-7,CASLTDSYEQYF,TGTGCCAGCTTGACGGACAGCTACGAGCAGTACTTC
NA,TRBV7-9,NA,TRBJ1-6,CASSFLGGHSPLHF,TGTGCCAGCAGTTTCCTCGGGGGACATTCACCCCTCCACTTT
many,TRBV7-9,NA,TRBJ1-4,CASLKVPNEKLFF,TGTGCCAGCCTTAAGGTGCCTAATGAAAAACTGTTTTTT
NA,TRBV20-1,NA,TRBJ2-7,CSAREETRREQYF,TGCAGTGCTAGAGAAGAGACTAGACGCGAGCAGTACTTC